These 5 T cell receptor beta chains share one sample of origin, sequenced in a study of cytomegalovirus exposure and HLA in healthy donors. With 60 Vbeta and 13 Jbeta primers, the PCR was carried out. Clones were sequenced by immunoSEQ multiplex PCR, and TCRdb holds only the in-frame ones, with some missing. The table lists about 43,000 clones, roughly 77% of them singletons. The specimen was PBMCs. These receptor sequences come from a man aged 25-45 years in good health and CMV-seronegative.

The CDR3 coding sequence is TGCGCCAGCAGCTTGCTAGAGGAGACCCAGTACTTC. Translated: CASSLLEETQYF. This chain uses TRBV5-1 with TRBJ2-5; D is ambiguous. CDR3 length: 12 amino acids. The ends were cut back, 1 base at V and 5 bases at J, with 6 bases in the middle. The germline V gene encodes CDR1 SGHRS and CDR2 YFSETQ.

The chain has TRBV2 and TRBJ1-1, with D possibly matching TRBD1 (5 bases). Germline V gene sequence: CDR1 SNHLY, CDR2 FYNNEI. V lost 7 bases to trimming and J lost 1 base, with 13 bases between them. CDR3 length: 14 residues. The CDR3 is CASTEQGKNTEAFF. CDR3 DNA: TGTGCCAGCACCGAGCAGGGAAAGAACACTGAAGCTTTCTTT.

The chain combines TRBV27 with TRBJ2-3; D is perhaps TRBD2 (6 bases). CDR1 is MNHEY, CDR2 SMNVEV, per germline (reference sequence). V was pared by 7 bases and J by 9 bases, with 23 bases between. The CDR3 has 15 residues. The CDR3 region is CASTRAGIISGTQYF. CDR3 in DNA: TGTGCCAGCACCCGAGCGGGTATAATCTCAGGCACGCAGTATTTT.

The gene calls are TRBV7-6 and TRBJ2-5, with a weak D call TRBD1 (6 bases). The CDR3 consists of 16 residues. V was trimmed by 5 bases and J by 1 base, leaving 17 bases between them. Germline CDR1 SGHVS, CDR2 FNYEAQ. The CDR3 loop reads CASSTGLLESQETQYF. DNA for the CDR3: TGTGCCAGCAGCACAGGGTTATTGGAGAGCCAAGAGACCCAGTACTTC. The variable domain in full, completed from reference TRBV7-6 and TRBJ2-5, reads GAGVSQSPRYKVTKRGQDVALRCDPISGHVSLYWYRQALGQGPEFLTYFNYEAQQDKSGLPNDRFSAERPEGSISTLTIQRTEQRDSAMYRCASSTGLLESQETQYFGPGTRLLVL.

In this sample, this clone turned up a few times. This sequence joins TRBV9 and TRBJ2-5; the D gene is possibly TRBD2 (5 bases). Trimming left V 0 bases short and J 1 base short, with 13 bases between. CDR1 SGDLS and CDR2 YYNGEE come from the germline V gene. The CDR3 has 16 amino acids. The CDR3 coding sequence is TGTGCCAGCAGCGTAGCTAGCCACAGTTCCCAAGAGACCCAGTACTTC. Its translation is CASSVASHSSQETQYF.